The subject of this entry is one T cell receptor beta chain. The data were obtained in a study of shared clonotypes between healthy human individuals. The CDR3 runs to 17 residues. From germline, CDR1 is SGHRS and CDR2 YFSETQ. Trimming shortened V by 1 base and J by 2 bases, and 18 bases separated the two germline ends. The protocol was immunoSEQ multiplex PCR, while the TCRdb copy is restricted to in-frame clones and leaves out a portion. The sample includes 1,500,000 or so clones, over 95% of them seen just once. This sequence originates from a man aged 25-45 years in good health. The rearrangement links TRBV5-1 to TRBJ2-5, with a weak D call TRBD1 (5 bases). The sample comprised naive CD4+ T cells sorted from blood. As for subset: CD45RA+ positively selected. The CDR3 sequence is CASSLRLVTPGQETQYF. CDR3 DNA: TGCGCCAGCAGCTTGCGGCTCGTTACCCCAGGGCAAGAGACCCAGTACTTC.